Following are 2 T cell receptor beta chains from one sample sequenced in a study. TCRdb itself ran the 5' RACE reads through MiXCR, one entry per CDR3 protein. The data contain 9,500 to 13,000 distinct CDR3 sequences, 40% to 55% of them singletons. The sample consisted of tumor-infiltrating naive CD4+ T cells sorted from the breast tumor. Subset indicated: naive CD4+ T cells, CD4+CD45RA+CD25-. Every receptor here comes from a female donor with breast cancer.

The chain has TRBV7-3 and TRBJ1-1; 8 bases are shared with TRBD1. Germline assignment: CDR1 SGHTA and CDR2 FQGTGA. Germline trimming cut 2 bases from V and 0 bases from J; bases unmatched to any gene: 2. The CDR3 is made up of 15 amino acids. CDR3 sequence: CASSLWTGMNTEAFF. For the CDR3, the DNA is TGTGCCAGCAGCTTATGGACAGGGATGAACACTGAAGCTTTCTTT.

This chain links TRBV20-1 with TRBJ2-7, with D perhaps TRBD1 (6 bases). Germline CDR1 is DFQATT and CDR2 is SNEGSKA (reference sequence). Trimming left V 3 bases short and J 6 bases short, with 18 bases between. This CDR3 has 14 residues. The CDR3 DNA follows: TGCAGTGCTAGCCTTGGGACAAAGAATTCCGAGCAGTACGTC. Its protein product is CSASLGTKNSEQYV.